This T cell receptor (beta chain) comes out of a study of patients and donors after allogeneic stem cell transplantation. This clonotype was observed a few times. A single record per CDR3 protein comes from TCRdb applying MiXCR to the RT-PCR reads. This sample has over 150,000 distinct CDR3 sequences, with roughly 30% found just once. This TCR was recovered from a human donor who was either an allogeneic HSCT recipient or a stem cell or donor lymphocyte infusion donor (not recorded which). It is not recorded whose cells these are; they may come from a transplant donor. The sample was blood, either unsorted or a sorted T cell fraction (not recorded which).

The CDR3 DNA reads as TGTGCCACCAGCAGAGATCGACCCCTCCAAGAGACCCAGTACTTC. Translated, it gives CATSRDRPLQETQYF. This chain connects TRBV15 to TRBJ2-5, with D hard to call. This CDR3 is 15 amino acids long. Looked up from germline, CDR1 is LNHNV and CDR2 is YYDKDF (reference sequence). Trimming stripped 0 bases from V and 1 base from J, with 9 bases between.